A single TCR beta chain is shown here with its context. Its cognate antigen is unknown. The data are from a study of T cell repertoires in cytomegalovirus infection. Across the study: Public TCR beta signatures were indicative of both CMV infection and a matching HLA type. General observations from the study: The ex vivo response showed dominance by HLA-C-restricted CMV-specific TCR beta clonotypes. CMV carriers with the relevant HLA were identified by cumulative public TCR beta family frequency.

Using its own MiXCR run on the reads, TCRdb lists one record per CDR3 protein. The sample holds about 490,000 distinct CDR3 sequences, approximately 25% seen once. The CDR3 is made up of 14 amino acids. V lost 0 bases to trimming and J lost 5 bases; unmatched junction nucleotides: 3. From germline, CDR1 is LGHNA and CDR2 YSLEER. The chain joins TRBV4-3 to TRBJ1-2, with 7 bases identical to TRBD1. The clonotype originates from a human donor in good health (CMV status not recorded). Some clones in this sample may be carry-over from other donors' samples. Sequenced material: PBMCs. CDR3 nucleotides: TGCGCCAGCAGCCAAGACAGGGGGGATTATGGCTACACCTTC. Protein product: CASSQDRGDYGYTF.